This is a list of T cell receptor beta chains from one sample in a study of blood T cell repertoires in COVID-19. The repertoire was sequenced with immunoSEQ multiplex PCR; TCRdb's copy has only in-frame clones and lacks some. Of roughly 280,000 clones in the sample, under 95% were seen once. Sequencing used PBMCs or T cells enriched from blood (not recorded which). Receptors were obtained from a man aged 35-49 years who had been exposed to COVID-19. The CDR3 runs from the conserved cysteine through the conserved F or W. Fields, in order: CDR3 protein, CDR3 DNA, D gene, J gene, clone size, CDR3 length, V gene. A D gene is named only where the DNA matches it firmly. Clone size is not always given. Where it is, it says once, few, many or a class for expanded clones.

CDR3aa: CAISESSFRDREYQPQHF; CDR3nt: TGTGCCATCAGTGAGTCGAGTTTTAGGGACAGAGAATATCAGCCCCAGCATTTT; d_gene: TRBD1; j_gene: TRBJ1-5; abundance: .; len: 18; v_gene: TRBV10-3
CDR3aa: CASSLERSEQFF; CDR3nt: TGTGCCAGCAGTTTAGAACGGAGTGAGCAGTTCTTC; d_gene: .; j_gene: TRBJ2-1; abundance: few; len: 12; v_gene: TRBV12-3/TRBV12-4
CDR3aa: CASSVLTNYGYTF; CDR3nt: TGTGCCAGTAGTGTGCTGACTAATTATGGCTACACCTTC; d_gene: .; j_gene: TRBJ1-2; abundance: once; len: 13; v_gene: TRBV19
CDR3aa: CASSLQPAGANEQFF; CDR3nt: TGTGCCAGCAGTTTACAACCAGCGGGGGCGAATGAGCAGTTCTTC; d_gene: TRBD2; j_gene: TRBJ2-1; abundance: .; len: 15; v_gene: TRBV28
CDR3aa: CASSLLVGGTSTDTQYF; CDR3nt: TGTGCCAGCAGCTTATTAGTCGGCGGGACGAGCACAGATACGCAGTATTTT; d_gene: .; j_gene: TRBJ2-3; abundance: medium-sized; len: 17; v_gene: TRBV7-6
CDR3aa: CATSSTTTQYF; CDR3nt: TGTGCCACCAGTTCGACAACGACCCAGTACTTC; d_gene: .; j_gene: TRBJ2-5; abundance: .; len: 11; v_gene: TRBV15
CDR3aa: CASSRTGTVQKLNYGYTF; CDR3nt: TGTGCCAGCAGCAGAACAGGGACAGTCCAAAAGTTAAACTATGGCTACACCTTC; d_gene: TRBD1; j_gene: TRBJ1-2; abundance: .; len: 18; v_gene: TRBV7-3
CDR3aa: CASSEGPTGGAAKNIQYF; CDR3nt: TGTGCCAGCAGTGAAGGTCCGACAGGGGGCGCGGCCAAAAACATTCAGTACTTC; d_gene: TRBD1; j_gene: TRBJ2-4; abundance: .; len: 18; v_gene: TRBV6-1
CDR3aa: CASSLRGGMNTEAFF; CDR3nt: TGTGCCAGCAGCTTGAGAGGCGGGATGAACACTGAAGCTTTCTTT; d_gene: .; j_gene: TRBJ1-1; abundance: .; len: 15; v_gene: TRBV11-3
CDR3aa: CASTKTGANEQYF; CDR3nt: TGTGCCAGCACTAAGACAGGGGCTAACGAGCAGTACTTC; d_gene: TRBD1; j_gene: TRBJ2-7; abundance: once; len: 13; v_gene: TRBV12-3/TRBV12-4
CDR3aa: CASTDSGRAWNEQFF; CDR3nt: TGTGCCAGTACTGATAGCGGGAGGGCCTGGAATGAGCAGTTCTTC; d_gene: TRBD2; j_gene: TRBJ2-1; abundance: .; len: 15; v_gene: TRBV19
CDR3aa: CASSYGEGAGTDTQYF; CDR3nt: TGTGCCAGCAGCTACGGGGAGGGCGCAGGCACAGATACGCAGTATTTT; d_gene: TRBD2; j_gene: TRBJ2-3; abundance: .; len: 16; v_gene: TRBV7-9
CDR3aa: CASSRTGTSYGYTF; CDR3nt: TGTGCCAGCAGCCGGACCGGGACAAGCTATGGCTACACCTTC; d_gene: .; j_gene: TRBJ1-2; abundance: few; len: 14; v_gene: TRBV6-5
CDR3aa: CASSQETSGSTGELFF; CDR3nt: TGTGCCAGCAGCCAGGAGACTAGCGGGAGCACCGGGGAGCTGTTTTTT; d_gene: TRBD2; j_gene: TRBJ2-2; abundance: .; len: 16; v_gene: TRBV4-2
CDR3aa: CASSLRGGQTSYEQYF; CDR3nt: TGTGCCAGCAGTTTGCGCGGAGGACAGACCTCCTACGAGCAGTACTTC; d_gene: .; j_gene: TRBJ2-7; abundance: .; len: 16; v_gene: TRBV27
CDR3aa: CASSLYNEQFF; CDR3nt: TGTGCCAGCAGCCTATACAATGAGCAGTTCTTC; d_gene: .; j_gene: TRBJ2-1; abundance: .; len: 11; v_gene: TRBV13
CDR3aa: CASTPLQETQYF; CDR3nt: TGTGCCAGCACCCCCCTCCAAGAGACCCAGTACTTC; d_gene: .; j_gene: TRBJ2-5; abundance: .; len: 12; v_gene: TRBV12-3/TRBV12-4
CDR3aa: CASRPTGTGIVFF; CDR3nt: TGTGCCAGTAGGCCAACCGGGACAGGGATCGTCTTCTTT; d_gene: TRBD1; j_gene: TRBJ1-1; abundance: .; len: 13; v_gene: TRBV19
CDR3aa: CASSDGLAGVEQFF; CDR3nt: TGTGCCAGCAGCGATGGACTAGCGGGAGTTGAGCAGTTCTTC; d_gene: TRBD2; j_gene: TRBJ2-1; abundance: .; len: 14; v_gene: TRBV9
CDR3aa: CASSLLSGGWDTEAFF; CDR3nt: TGTGCCAGCAGTTTACTTTCGGGGGGCTGGGACACTGAAGCTTTCTTT; d_gene: .; j_gene: TRBJ1-1; abundance: .; len: 16; v_gene: TRBV27
CDR3aa: CASSFGQPTDTQYF; CDR3nt: TGTGCCAGCAGCTTTGGGCAGCCCACAGATACGCAGTATTTT; d_gene: .; j_gene: TRBJ2-3; abundance: .; len: 14; v_gene: TRBV5-6
CDR3aa: CASSYSWDTGQPQHF; CDR3nt: TGTGCCAGCAGTTACTCGTGGGACACAGGACAGCCCCAGCATTTT; d_gene: .; j_gene: TRBJ1-5; abundance: .; len: 15; v_gene: TRBV6-5
CDR3aa: CASSAGTSGRGTQYF; CDR3nt: TGTGCCAGCAGTGCCGGGACTAGCGGGAGGGGAACGCAGTATTTT; d_gene: TRBD2; j_gene: TRBJ2-3; abundance: .; len: 15; v_gene: TRBV27
CDR3aa: CASSFGSPGQPQHF; CDR3nt: TGTGCCAGCAGCTTTGGCAGTCCGGGTCAGCCCCAGCATTTT; d_gene: .; j_gene: TRBJ1-5; abundance: .; len: 14; v_gene: TRBV7-2
CDR3aa: CASSFRGGNQPQHF; CDR3nt: TGCGCCAGCAGCTTCAGGGGAGGCAATCAGCCCCAGCATTTT; d_gene: .; j_gene: TRBJ1-5; abundance: .; len: 14; v_gene: TRBV5-1
CDR3aa: CATSDGGAHQPQHF; CDR3nt: TGTGCCACCAGTGATGGGGGGGCGCATCAGCCCCAGCATTTT; d_gene: .; j_gene: TRBJ1-5; abundance: .; len: 14; v_gene: TRBV24-1
CDR3aa: CASSVLPGQGTDTQYF; CDR3nt: TGTGCCAGCAGTGTTCTTCCGGGACAGGGCACAGATACGCAGTATTTT; d_gene: TRBD1; j_gene: TRBJ2-3; abundance: .; len: 16; v_gene: TRBV6-1
CDR3aa: CASSRDRGNTEAFF; CDR3nt: TGTGCCAGTAGTAGAGACAGGGGGAACACTGAAGCTTTCTTT; d_gene: TRBD1; j_gene: TRBJ1-1; abundance: few; len: 14; v_gene: TRBV19
CDR3aa: CASSQERRETQYF; CDR3nt: TGTGCCAGCAGCCAAGAGCGGAGAGAGACCCAGTACTTC; d_gene: .; j_gene: TRBJ2-5; abundance: .; len: 13; v_gene: TRBV3-1/TRBV3-2
CDR3aa: CASSEGRDNEQFF; CDR3nt: TGTGCCAGCAGTGAAGGGAGAGACAATGAGCAGTTCTTC; d_gene: .; j_gene: TRBJ2-1; abundance: once; len: 13; v_gene: TRBV2
CDR3aa: CASSNGNEQFF; CDR3nt: TGTGCCAGCAGCAACGGTAATGAGCAGTTCTTC; d_gene: .; j_gene: TRBJ2-1; abundance: .; len: 11; v_gene: TRBV6-5
CDR3aa: CATSGVGGTPSYNEQFF; CDR3nt: TGTGCCACCAGTGGGGTTGGAGGCACCCCCTCCTACAATGAGCAGTTCTTC; d_gene: .; j_gene: TRBJ2-1; abundance: .; len: 17; v_gene: TRBV24-1
CDR3aa: CASSVEGTESYEQYF; CDR3nt: TGTGCCAGCAGCGTAGAGGGGACTGAGTCCTACGAGCAGTACTTC; d_gene: .; j_gene: TRBJ2-7; abundance: .; len: 15; v_gene: TRBV9
CDR3aa: CASSPGGSYEQYF; CDR3nt: TGTGCCAGCAGCCCTGGCGGCTCCTACGAGCAGTACTTC; d_gene: .; j_gene: TRBJ2-7; abundance: .; len: 13; v_gene: TRBV3-1/TRBV3-2
CDR3aa: CASSPPGVADTQYF; CDR3nt: TGTGCCAGCAGCCCCCCAGGAGTAGCGGATACGCAGTATTTT; d_gene: .; j_gene: TRBJ2-3; abundance: .; len: 14; v_gene: TRBV7-2
CDR3aa: CSVVFPGGQPQHF; CDR3nt: TGCAGCGTTGTGTTCCCGGGGGGTCAGCCCCAGCATTTT; d_gene: .; j_gene: TRBJ1-5; abundance: .; len: 13; v_gene: TRBV29-1
CDR3aa: CASRVGGVNEKLFF; CDR3nt: TGTGCCAGCAGGGTCGGGGGAGTCAATGAAAAACTGTTTTTT; d_gene: .; j_gene: TRBJ1-4; abundance: .; len: 14; v_gene: TRBV28
CDR3aa: CASSVDSPVGTQYF; CDR3nt: TGTGCCAGCAGCGTAGATTCCCCGGTCGGTACGCAGTATTTT; d_gene: .; j_gene: TRBJ2-3; abundance: .; len: 14; v_gene: TRBV9
CDR3aa: CASSSWDRSNQPQHF; CDR3nt: TGTGCCAGTAGTAGTTGGGACAGGTCTAATCAGCCCCAGCATTTT; d_gene: TRBD1; j_gene: TRBJ1-5; abundance: few; len: 15; v_gene: TRBV19
CDR3aa: CASSAGTGGLETQYF; CDR3nt: TGTGCCAGCAGCGCAGGGACAGGGGGGTTAGAGACCCAGTACTTC; d_gene: TRBD1; j_gene: TRBJ2-5; abundance: .; len: 15; v_gene: TRBV9
CDR3aa: CASSRWTASTDTQYF; CDR3nt: TGCGCCAGCAGCCGCTGGACAGCCAGCACAGATACGCAGTATTTT; d_gene: .; j_gene: TRBJ2-3; abundance: once; len: 15; v_gene: TRBV4-1
CDR3aa: CASSVEGDISGANVLTF; CDR3nt: TGTGCCAGCAGCGTAGAAGGGGATATATCTGGGGCCAACGTCCTGACTTTC; d_gene: .; j_gene: TRBJ2-6; abundance: .; len: 17; v_gene: TRBV9
CDR3aa: CASSKWTGSEKLFF; CDR3nt: TGTGCCAGCAGCAAATGGACAGGCTCGGAAAAACTGTTTTTT; d_gene: TRBD1; j_gene: TRBJ1-4; abundance: .; len: 14; v_gene: TRBV5-6
CDR3aa: CASSHSGSQETQYF; CDR3nt: TGTGCCAGCAGCCACAGCGGGAGTCAAGAGACCCAGTACTTC; d_gene: TRBD2; j_gene: TRBJ2-5; abundance: .; len: 14; v_gene: TRBV7-2
CDR3aa: CASSLILAGVETQYF; CDR3nt: TGCGCCAGCAGCTTGATACTAGCGGGAGTGGAGACCCAGTACTTC; d_gene: TRBD2; j_gene: TRBJ2-5; abundance: .; len: 15; v_gene: TRBV5-1
CDR3aa: CAWSVLGGLDQPQHF; CDR3nt: TGTGCCTGGAGTGTACTAGGAGGGCTGGATCAGCCCCAGCATTTT; d_gene: .; j_gene: TRBJ1-5; abundance: .; len: 15; v_gene: TRBV30
CDR3aa: CASSQVGGPRSYNEQFF; CDR3nt: TGTGCCAGCAGCCAAGTTGGAGGTCCCCGCTCCTACAATGAGCAGTTCTTC; d_gene: .; j_gene: TRBJ2-1; abundance: .; len: 17; v_gene: TRBV3-1/TRBV3-2
CDR3aa: CSAFKADGQFTGELFF; CDR3nt: TGCAGCGCTTTCAAAGCCGACGGACAGTTCACCGGGGAGCTGTTTTTT; d_gene: .; j_gene: TRBJ2-2; abundance: .; len: 16; v_gene: TRBV29-1
CDR3aa: CASSLMTGSNIQYF; CDR3nt: TGCGCCAGCAGCTTGATGACAGGATCAAACATTCAGTACTTC; d_gene: .; j_gene: TRBJ2-4; abundance: .; len: 14; v_gene: TRBV5-1
CDR3aa: CAWSGDRVTGQLTGQYF; CDR3nt: TGTGCCTGGAGTGGGGACAGGGTGACCGGACAACTCACAGGGCAGTACTTC; d_gene: TRBD1; j_gene: TRBJ2-7; abundance: .; len: 17; v_gene: TRBV30
CDR3aa: CASRDRSYGYTF; CDR3nt: TGTGCCAGCCGGGACAGAAGCTATGGCTACACCTTC; d_gene: TRBD1; j_gene: TRBJ1-2; abundance: .; len: 12; v_gene: TRBV28